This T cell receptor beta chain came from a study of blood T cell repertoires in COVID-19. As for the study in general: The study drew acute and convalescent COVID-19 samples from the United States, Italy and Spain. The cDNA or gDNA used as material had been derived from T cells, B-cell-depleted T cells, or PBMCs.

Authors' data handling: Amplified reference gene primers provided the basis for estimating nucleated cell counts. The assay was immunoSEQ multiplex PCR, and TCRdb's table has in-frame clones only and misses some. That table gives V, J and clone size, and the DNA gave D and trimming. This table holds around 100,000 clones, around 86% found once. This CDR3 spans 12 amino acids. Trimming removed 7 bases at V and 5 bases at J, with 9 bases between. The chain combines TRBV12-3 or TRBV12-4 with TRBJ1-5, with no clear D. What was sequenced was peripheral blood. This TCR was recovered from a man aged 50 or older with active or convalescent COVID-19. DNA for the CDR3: TGTGCCAGCACCCTAAATGATCAGCCCCAGCATTTT. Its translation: CASTLNDQPQHF.